This T cell receptor beta chain emerged from a study of blood T cell repertoires in COVID-19. This clone has just a few counts. The V segment lost 5 bases and the J segment 0 bases; nucleotides outside the gene matches: 12. From germline, CDR1 is LNHDA and CDR2 SQIVND (reference sequence). The CDR3 totals 18 residues. Produced via immunoSEQ multiplex PCR; TCRdb's table is partial and in-frame only. The repertoire includes around 47,000 clones, approximately 70% of them detected once, and 6.2% sits in the top ten. The sequencing sample was made of peripheral blood. J is TRBJ2-3 and V is TRBV19; 9 nucleotides line up with TRBD1. This receptor was taken from a man older than 75 with acute or convalescent COVID-19. The CDR3 protein is CASSAPTGGAASTDTQYF. Here the CDR3 DNA reads TGTGCCAGTAGTGCCCCTACAGGGGGCGCAGCTAGCACAGATACGCAGTATTTT.